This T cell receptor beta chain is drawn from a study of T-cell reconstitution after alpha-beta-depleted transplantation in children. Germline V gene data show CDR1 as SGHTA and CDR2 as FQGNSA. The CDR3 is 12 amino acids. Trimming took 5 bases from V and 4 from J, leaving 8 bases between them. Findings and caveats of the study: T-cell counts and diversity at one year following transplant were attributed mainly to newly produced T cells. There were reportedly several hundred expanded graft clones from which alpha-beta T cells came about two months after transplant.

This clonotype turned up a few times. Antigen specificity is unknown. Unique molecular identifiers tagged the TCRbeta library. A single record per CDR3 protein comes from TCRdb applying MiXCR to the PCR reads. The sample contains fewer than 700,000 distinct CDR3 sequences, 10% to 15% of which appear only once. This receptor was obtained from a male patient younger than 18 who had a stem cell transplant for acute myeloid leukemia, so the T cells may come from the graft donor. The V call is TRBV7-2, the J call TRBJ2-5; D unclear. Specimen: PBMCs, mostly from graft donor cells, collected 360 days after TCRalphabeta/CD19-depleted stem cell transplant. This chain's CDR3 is CASSAPVETQYF. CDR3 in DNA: TGTGCCAGCAGCGCCCCGGTAGAGACCCAGTACTTC.